This entry describes one TCR beta chain. Amplification yielded TCR beta CDR3 regions, with RNA transcripts as the source. First-round RT-PCR with HTBI primers amplified the TCR CDR3 region. TCRdb itself ran the multiplex PCR reads through MiXCR, one entry per CDR3 protein. The sample consists of a few hundred thousand distinct CDR3 sequences, roughly 25% of them appearing once. CDR3 size: 16 residues. Germline loops: CDR1 DFQATT, CDR2 SNEGSKA (reference sequence). V was clipped by 5 bases and J by 3 bases; unmatched bases: 8. This entry comes from a study of T cells in Graves' hyperthyroidism and ophthalmopathy.

The receptor was derived from a man aged 50 or older with Graves' hyperthyroidism. V gene TRBV20-1 combines with J gene TRBJ2-1; 12 bases map to TRBD2. Sample: blood. The CDR3 nucleotides are TGCAGTGCTTTCACGACTAGCGGGAGTGACTACAATGAGCAGTTCTTC. Its protein is CSAFTTSGSDYNEQFF.